This T cell receptor beta chain was documented in a study of blood T cell repertoires in COVID-19. Clones were read by immunoSEQ multiplex PCR, and TCRdb kept only the in-frame ones, dropping some. This sample has 30,000 to 40,000 clones, with around 90% found just once. V trimming: 2 bases; J trimming: 3 bases; junction bases outside the gene matches: 3. The CDR3 consists of 15 residues. The germline V gene has CDR1 KGHSH and CDR2 LQKENI. Sequenced material: peripheral blood. The TCR was taken from a woman under 40 in a cohort sampled during active COVID-19. The rearrangement uses TRBV18 and TRBJ2-2; 7 nucleotides line up with TRBD1. The CDR3 nucleotides read TGTGCCAGCTCACCAGGAACAGGGGACACCGGGGAGCTGTTTTTT. This gives the protein CASSPGTGDTGELFF. Full variable domain (remainder filled in from reference TRBV18 and TRBJ2-2): NAGVMQNPRHLVRRRGQEARLRCSPMKGHSHVYWYRQLPEEGLKFMVYLQKENIIDESGMPKERFSAEFPKEGPSILRIQQVVRGDSAAYFCASSPGTGDTGELFFGEGSRLTVL.